This passage covers 18 T cell receptor beta chains from one sample sequenced in a study of cytomegalovirus exposure and HLA in healthy donors. The PCR was carried out with 60 Vbeta primers and 13 Jbeta primers. Profiling relied on immunoSEQ multiplex PCR, and the TCRdb table lists in-frame clones only, not all of them. The sample's table shows 150,000 to 200,000 clones. The material sequenced was PBMCs. These receptors all come from a man aged 25 to 40 in good health and CMV-seronegative.

This chain joins TRBV18 and TRBJ1-5, with D possibly matching TRBD1 (6 bases). Germline lookup yields CDR1 KGHSH and CDR2 LQKENI. This CDR3 comprises 15 residues. Trimming pared 2 bases from V and 2 bases from J, leaving 10 bases between. CDR3: CASSPGAGGNQPQHF. For the CDR3, the DNA is TGTGCCAGCTCACCAGGCGCAGGGGGCAATCAGCCCCAGCATTTT.

This chain joins TRBV4-1 and TRBJ2-1, with 9 bases identical to TRBD2. V gave up 0 bases and J gave up 1 base; unmatched junction bases: 7. Germline V gives CDR1 MGHRA, CDR2 YSYEKL. The CDR3 runs 18 residues. The CDR3 region has the DNA TGCGCCAGCAGCCAAGATCTCTCCGCGGGAGGGTCCTACAATGAGCAGTTCTTC. It is translated as CASSQDLSAGGSYNEQFF.

V usage is TRBV7-2 and J usage is TRBJ1-2; D is unresolved. This CDR3 contains 14 residues. Per the germline V gene, CDR1 is SGHTA and CDR2 is FQGNSA. V was cut by 6 bases and J by 5 bases, with 16 bases left in between. CDR3 protein: CASRFPPGGYGYTF. CDR3 sequence (DNA): TGTGCCAGCAGATTTCCCCCCGGAGGGTATGGCTACACCTTC.

DNA for the CDR3: TGTGCCAGCAGCCCCATGGCGGCGCCAGGGGGGGAGCAGTACTTC. Protein product: CASSPMAAPGGEQYF. V is TRBV27 and J is TRBJ2-7, with D perhaps TRBD1 (7 bases). The CDR3 is 15 amino acids. Between the trimmed V and J ends, which lost 6 bases and 7 bases, there was a span of 22 bases. CDR1 is MNHEY, CDR2 SMNVEV, per germline (reference sequence).

The CDR3 reads CASSVDEGLDTQYF. CDR3 nucleotides: TGTGCCAGCAGCGTAGATGAGGGCCTCGATACGCAGTATTTT. The chain is built from TRBV9 and TRBJ2-3, with D possibly matching TRBD2 (5 bases). Trimming removed 0 bases at V and 6 bases at J, with 11 bases between. Germline CDR1 is SGDLS and CDR2 is YYNGEE. The CDR3 is 14 residues long.

DNA of the CDR3: TGTGCCAGCAGCTTGGGGGGGGATGAGCAGTTCTTC. It codes for CASSLGGDEQFF. V gene TRBV7-6 combines with J gene TRBJ2-1, with TRBD2 identical over 7 bases. V was pared by 3 bases and J by 8 bases, with 1 base of the junction left unmatched. From germline, CDR1 is SGHVS and CDR2 FNYEAQ. The CDR3 length is 12 residues.

About this clone itself: Other DNA sequences in the same sample also yield this CDR3. The chain combines TRBV28 with TRBJ2-7, with D uncertain. Germline loops: CDR1 MDHEN, CDR2 SYDVKM. Trimming left V 3 bases short and J 0 bases short, with 9 bases between. The CDR3 contains 14 residues. CDR3 protein: CASSLAPSSYEQYF. In nucleotides, the CDR3 is TGTGCCAGCAGTTTGGCCCCCAGCTCCTACGAGCAGTACTTC.

V is TRBV9 and J is TRBJ2-3, with 8 bases that match TRBD2. V shed 4 bases and J 5 bases; nucleotides not matched to a gene: 12. Germline CDR1 is SGDLS and CDR2 is YYNGEE. This CDR3 region has 16 residues. This CDR3 is CASSYLKAGEIDTQYF. The CDR3 nucleotides are TGTGCCAGCAGCTACCTTAAAGCGGGAGAAATAGATACGCAGTATTTT.

This sequence joins TRBV5-4 and TRBJ2-1; D perhaps matches TRBD2 (6 bases). The CDR3 consists of 17 residues. Between the trimmed V and J ends, which lost 4 bases and 1 base, there was a span of 18 bases. The germline gives CDR1 SGHNT, CDR2 YYREEE (reference sequence). DNA for the CDR3: TGTGCCAGCAGCAAGTCTAGCGCCCGGCTTTCCTACAATGAGCAGTTCTTC. Translation: CASSKSSARLSYNEQFF.

This rearrangement joins TRBV7-6 to TRBJ2-2; no definite D call. CDR3 length equals 13 residues. V gave up 3 bases and J gave up 3 bases, with 5 bases separating them. CDR1 SGHVS and CDR2 FNYEAQ come from the germline V gene. CDR3 sequence reads: CASSFYHTGELFF. CDR3 DNA: TGTGCCAGCAGCTTCTACCACACCGGGGAGCTGTTTTTT.

The chain links TRBV5-1 to TRBJ2-7, with 9 bases lining up with TRBD1. The CDR3 loop spans 15 amino acids. Germline lookup yields CDR1 SGHRS and CDR2 YFSETQ. Losses at the gene ends were 4 bases for V and 2 bases for J; bases not matched to a gene: 7. CDR3 nucleotide sequence: TGCGCCAGCAGCAGCCAGGGACAGGGCCCCTACGAGCAGTACTTC. Translating gives CASSSQGQGPYEQYF. The full variable domain, rest sourced from reference TRBV5-1 and TRBJ2-7, is KAGVTQTPRYLIKTRGQQVTLSCSPISGHRSVSWYQQTPGQGLQFLFEYFSETQRNKGNFPGRFSGRQFSNSRSEMNVSTLELGDSALYLCASSSQGQGPYEQYFGPGTRLTVT.

CDR3 sequence (DNA): TGCGCCAGCAGCCAAAAGATGGCGGGACAGGGCGTCCACTATGGCTACACCTTC. Translation: CASSQKMAGQGVHYGYTF. The gene calls are TRBV4-1 and TRBJ1-2, with 9 bases fitting TRBD1. The CDR3 length is 18 residues. Germline-derived CDR1 and CDR2 are MGHRA and YSYEKL. V was clipped by 2 bases and J by 3 bases; unmatched bases: 13.

The gene calls are TRBV5-4 and TRBJ2-3; D is unclear. Between the trimmed V and J ends, which lost 6 bases and 0 bases, there was a span of 8 bases. There are 13 residues in the CDR3. CDR1 is SGHNT, CDR2 YYREEE, per germline (reference sequence). CDR3 DNA: TGTGCCAGCAAGGCGGAGAGCACAGATACGCAGTATTTT. As protein: CASKAESTDTQYF.

The rearrangement uses TRBV6-5 and TRBJ2-7; TRBD1 is a possible D gene (6 bases). CDR1 is MNHEY and CDR2 is SVGAGI in the germline V gene. The CDR3 is 15 residues long. Trimming removed 0 bases from V and 6 bases from J, with 15 bases in between. The CDR3 loop reads CASSYSGPGVAEQYF. CDR3 sequence (DNA): TGTGCCAGCAGTTACTCGGGTCCAGGGGTGGCCGAGCAGTACTTC.

The V gene is TRBV4-2, the J gene TRBJ2-1; 12 bases fit TRBD2. Looked up from germline, CDR1 is LGHNA and CDR2 is YNFKEQ. The CDR3 runs to 16 residues. After removal of 1 base from V and 9 bases from J, the junction contained 7 bases not matched to a gene. The CDR3: CASSQVGASGRVEQFF. In nucleotides, the CDR3 is TGTGCCAGCAGCCAAGTGGGGGCTAGCGGGAGGGTTGAGCAGTTCTTC.

The V gene is TRBV27, the J gene TRBJ1-1; no reliable D call. The CDR3 length is 14 residues. V dropped 7 bases and J dropped 3 bases, with 15 bases sitting between them. Germline V gene lookup returns CDR1 MNHEY and CDR2 SMNVEV (reference sequence). The CDR3: CASMKGDGYTEAFF. The CDR3 DNA sequence: TGTGCCAGCATGAAAGGAGACGGGTACACTGAAGCTTTCTTT.

The chain has TRBV13 and TRBJ2-2; TRBD1 aligns across 7 bases. CDR3 length: 15 amino acids. CDR1 PRHDT and CDR2 FYEKMQ come from the germline V gene (reference sequence). Trimming took 4 bases from V and 5 from J; bases not matched to a gene: 7. This CDR3 is CASSSRDSKTGELFF. CDR3 coding DNA: TGTGCCAGCAGCTCCCGGGACAGTAAAACCGGGGAGCTGTTTTTT.

V is TRBV19 and J is TRBJ2-2; 16 bases match TRBD2. V lost 4 bases, J lost 3 bases, and 8 bases stayed unmatched. The CDR3 loop spans 19 amino acids. Germline V lookup: CDR1 LNHDA, CDR2 SQIVND (reference sequence). CDR3 DNA: TGTGCCAGTAGTAGTGGGACTAGCGGGAGGGCGGGGTACACCGGGGAGCTGTTTTTT. Translating it yields CASSSGTSGRAGYTGELFF. Variable domain in full (rest from reference TRBV19 and TRBJ2-2): DGGITQSPKYLFRKEGQNVTLSCEQNLNHDAMYWYRQDPGQGLRLIYYSQIVNDFQKGDIAEGYSVSREKKESFPLTVTSAQKNPTAFYLCASSSGTSGRAGYTGELFFGEGSRLTVL.